These T cell receptor beta chains were read from a single sample in a study of regulatory T cells in long-lasting Graves disease. One entry per CDR3 protein, called by TCRdb with MiXCR from the multiplex PCR reads. Of around 470,000 distinct CDR3 sequences in the sample, 11% to 15% were seen once. The sample was also linked to a second study, of T cells in Graves' hyperthyroidism and ophthalmopathy.

The sample here was peripheral blood mononuclear cells (PBMCs), taken at new diagnosis, from a patient treated with antithyroid drugs. The receptor source for this set is a woman aged 50 to 60 with Graves disease. Each CDR3 is given with its conserved first and last residue. Each record gives: CDR3 length, V gene, clone size, J gene, D gene, CDR3 DNA, CDR3 protein. The D gene is left open where the match is weak. The size field is filled for only some rows; it gives once, few, many or a size class.

13	TRBV3-1	many	TRBJ2-1	TRBD1	TGTGCCAGCAATTCACAGGGGAACAATGAGCAGTTCTTC	CASNSQGNNEQFF
15	TRBV2	.	TRBJ2-7	TRBD2	TGTGCCAGCAGTGCTAGACTAGCGGGAGCCTACGAGCAGTACTTC	CASSARLAGAYEQYF
13	TRBV30	many	TRBJ1-1	TRBD1	TGTGCCTGGAGTGCCAGGGGGCCCGCTGAAGCTTTCTTT	CAWSARGPAEAFF
14	TRBV10-3	.	TRBJ2-1	TRBD2	TGTGCCATCCGAATGGGACTAGCGGGCAATGAGCAGTTCTTC	CAIRMGLAGNEQFF
15	TRBV6-9	many	TRBJ2-1	.	TGTGCCAGCAGTTATCCCGGGACTGGAGGCAATGAGCAGTTCTTC	CASSYPGTGGNEQFF
16	TRBV12-3/TRBV12-4	many	TRBJ2-2	.	TGTGCCAGCAGTTTAGCGCCCAGGGGGAGGACCGGGGAGCTGTTTTTT	CASSLAPRGRTGELFF
15	TRBV7-3	many	TRBJ2-1	TRBD2	TGTGCCAGCAGCCAGAGGCTAGCGGACTACAATGAGCAGTTCTTC	CASSQRLADYNEQFF
15	TRBV4-1	few	TRBJ2-4	TRBD1	TGCGCCAGCAGCCAACTAGACAGGGGCAAAAACATTCAGTACTTC	CASSQLDRGKNIQYF
13	TRBV9	.	TRBJ1-1	.	TGTGCCAGCAGCGTAGTTTTGAACACTGAAGCTTTCTTT	CASSVVLNTEAFF
14	TRBV11-2	.	TRBJ2-1	.	TGTGCCAGCAACTTAGAGAGGCTCTTCAGTGAGCAGTTCTTC	CASNLERLFSEQFF
14	TRBV7-8	many	TRBJ2-3	.	TGTGCCAGCAGCTTTTGGGGGGTAGCAGATACGCAGTATTTT	CASSFWGVADTQYF
15	TRBV6-6	once	TRBJ1-2	.	TGTGCCAGCAGTTACTCTGAGGAAATGCTTAATGGCTACACCTTC	CASSYSEEMLNGYTF
15	TRBV5-1	many	TRBJ2-5	TRBD1	TGCGCCAGCAGCTTGGGAGACAGGGCACAAGAGACCCAGTACTTC	CASSLGDRAQETQYF
15	TRBV28	many	TRBJ2-5	TRBD2	TGTGCCAGCACCACACTAGCGGGAGGGGGAGAGACCCAGTACTTC	CASTTLAGGGETQYF
14	TRBV30	many	TRBJ2-2	.	TGTGCCTGGACCGGGCGGGCCAACACCGGGGAGCTGTTTTTT	CAWTGRANTGELFF
15	TRBV7-9	many	TRBJ2-1	TRBD1	TGTGCCAGCAGCCGGGGACAGGGAACCTACAATGAGCAGTTCTTC	CASSRGQGTYNEQFF
15	TRBV11-2	many	TRBJ2-1	TRBD2	TGTGCCAGCACCGACTTTCCTAGCGGGTACAATGAGCAGTTCTTC	CASTDFPSGYNEQFF
15	TRBV2	many	TRBJ2-1	TRBD2	TGTGCCAGCAGTAAAGCGGGAGGTTCCTACAATGAGCAGTTCTTC	CASSKAGGSYNEQFF
15	TRBV4-1	few	TRBJ2-5	TRBD2	TGCGCCAGCAGCCAAGTACTAGCGGCTGAAGAGACCCAGTACTTC	CASSQVLAAEETQYF
12	TRBV30	many	TRBJ1-3	.	TGTGCCTGGAACCCCTCTGGAAACACCATATATTTT	CAWNPSGNTIYF
13	TRBV6-5	.	TRBJ2-7	TRBD1	TGTGCCAGCAGTTACGCACAGGGGAATACCGAGTACTTC	CASSYAQGNTEYF
14	TRBV12-3/TRBV12-4	many	TRBJ2-1	.	TGTGCCAGCAGTCGACAGGAGATCTACAATGAGCAGTTCTTC	CASSRQEIYNEQFF
15	TRBV9	.	TRBJ2-3	.	TGTGCCAGCAGCGTAGCGGGAGTGGCCACAGATACGCAGTATTTT	CASSVAGVATDTQYF
16	TRBV5-6	many	TRBJ2-7	TRBD1	TGTGCCAGCAGCTTGGACATCGGGACAGGGTCCTACGAGCAGTACTTC	CASSLDIGTGSYEQYF
15	TRBV5-1	many	TRBJ2-7	TRBD1	TGTGCCAGCAGCTTTCGGGACAGGGAAACCAGCGAGCAGTACTTC	CASSFRDRETSEQYF
15	TRBV19	few	TRBJ2-3	TRBD2	TGTGCCAGTAGTGCACTAGCGGGAGGTTCGTATACGCAGTATTTT	CASSALAGGSYTQYF
12	TRBV28	.	TRBJ2-1	.	TGTGCCAGCAGTTTACCCAGGGGTGAGCAGTTCTTC	CASSLPRGEQFF
15	TRBV5-4	few	TRBJ2-1	TRBD2	TGTGCCAGCAGCCGGACTAGCGGGAGTTACCATGAGCAGTTCTTC	CASSRTSGSYHEQFF
13	TRBV25-1	few	TRBJ2-2	.	TGTGCCAGCAGTGAATCGGCCACCGGGGAGCTGTTTTTT	CASSESATGELFF
15	TRBV5-5	many	TRBJ2-1	TRBD2	TGTGCCAGCAGCTTGCGACTAGCGGGAGTAAGGGAGCAGTTCTTC	CASSLRLAGVREQFF
14	TRBV20-1	many	TRBJ2-2	.	TGCAGTGCGCCGGGACAAACGAACACCGGGGAGCTGTTTTTT	CSAPGQTNTGELFF
12	TRBV7-6	few	TRBJ2-7	TRBD1	TGTGCCAGCAGCCCCGGGACAGACCTTCGGTACTTC	CASSPGTDLRYF